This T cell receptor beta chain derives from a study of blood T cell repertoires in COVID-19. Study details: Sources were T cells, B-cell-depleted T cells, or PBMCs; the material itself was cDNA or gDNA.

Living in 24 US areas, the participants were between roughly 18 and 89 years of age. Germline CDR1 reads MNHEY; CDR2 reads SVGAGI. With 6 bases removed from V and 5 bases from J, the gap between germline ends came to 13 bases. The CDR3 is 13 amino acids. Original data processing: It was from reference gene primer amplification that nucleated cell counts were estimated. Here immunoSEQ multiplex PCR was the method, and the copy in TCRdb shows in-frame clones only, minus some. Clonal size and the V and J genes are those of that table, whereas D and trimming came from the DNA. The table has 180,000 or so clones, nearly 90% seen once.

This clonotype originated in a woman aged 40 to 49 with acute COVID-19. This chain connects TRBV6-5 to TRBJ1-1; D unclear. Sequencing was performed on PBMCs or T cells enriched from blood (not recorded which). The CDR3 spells CASSETRITEAFF. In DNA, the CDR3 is TGTGCCAGCAGCGAGACACGGATTACTGAAGCTTTCTTT.